Shown below are 18 T cell receptor beta chains from a single sample sequenced in a study of T cell responses to AZD1222 COVID-19 vaccine. The data were produced by immunoSEQ multiplex PCR, yet TCRdb's version contains in-frame clones alone and is incomplete. The table records about 120,000 clones, approximately 90% of them present only once. The sequencing used peripheral blood, collected on day 0 of AZD1222 vaccination. These receptors were obtained from an adult in good health.

V gene TRBV28 combines with J gene TRBJ2-7; 8 bases are a match to TRBD2. Germline trimming cut 6 bases from V and 2 bases from J; bases unmatched to any gene: 6. The CDR3 has 14 residues. Germline V gives CDR1 MDHEN, CDR2 SYDVKM. The CDR3 DNA reads as TGTGCCAGCAGGGCCCCGGGAGGGACCTACGAGCAGTACTTC. It yields the protein CASRAPGGTYEQYF.

V usage is TRBV9 and J usage is TRBJ1-1; no reliable D call. CDR1 and CDR2 from the germline V gene are SGDLS and YYNGEE. This CDR3 spans 12 amino acids. V shed 4 bases and J shed 11 bases, with 15 bases lying between them. CDR3 in amino acids: CASSSGIGSAFF. As DNA, the CDR3 is TGTGCCAGCAGCTCGGGTATCGGGTCGGCTTTCTTT.

This chain joins TRBV5-1 and TRBJ2-7, with 12 bases aligning to TRBD1. V lost 4 bases to trimming and J lost 5 bases; unmatched junction nucleotides: 4. CDR1 is SGHRS, CDR2 YFSETQ, per germline. This CDR3 is 14 amino acids long. The CDR3 reads CASSPGQGANEQYF. In nucleotides, the CDR3 is TGCGCCAGCAGCCCGGGACAGGGGGCCAACGAGCAGTACTTC.

Written as DNA, the CDR3 is TGTGCCAGCAGTGAAACCGGGGTCTTCGATTCACCCCTCCACTTT. Its protein product is CASSETGVFDSPLHF. The chain recombines TRBV2 with TRBJ1-6; no clear D gene. V was cut by 2 bases and J by 8 bases, with 13 bases left in between. The CDR3 loop spans 15 amino acids. The germline CDR1 and CDR2 sequences are SNHLY and FYNNEI.

V gene TRBV2 combines with J gene TRBJ1-3; 9 nucleotides align to TRBD1. Trimming at V came to 2 bases and at J to 0 bases, leaving 11 bases not matched to a gene. The CDR3 has 19 amino acids. Germline lookup yields CDR1 SNHLY and CDR2 FYNNEI. The CDR3 DNA reads as TGTGCCAGCAGTGAACATACCGGGACAGGGATGAGCTCTGGAAACACCATATATTTT. Amino acids: CASSEHTGTGMSSGNTIYF.

This sequence joins TRBV11-2 and TRBJ1-1, with a weak D call TRBD1 (6 bases). The length of the CDR3 is 15 residues. V was clipped by 3 bases and J by 2 bases, with 13 bases between them. From germline, CDR1 is SGHAT and CDR2 FQNNGV. The CDR3: CASSFFGGSNTEAFF. Here the CDR3 DNA reads TGTGCCAGCAGCTTTTTCGGGGGCTCCAACACTGAAGCTTTCTTT.

The chain links TRBV18 to TRBJ1-2; TRBD1 is a possible D gene (6 bases). With 1 base removed from V and 8 bases from J, the gap between germline ends came to 14 bases. CDR1 is KGHSH, CDR2 LQKENI, per germline. The CDR3 is 14 amino acids. The CDR3 bases are TGTGCCAGCTCACCACTGCGGGGGCTAGGAGGCTACACCTTC. It specifies CASSPLRGLGGYTF.

CDR3 in DNA: TGTGCCAGCACCACGGACAGTAACTATGGCTACACCTTC. Its translation: CASTTDSNYGYTF. The chain carries TRBV2 and TRBJ1-2; maybe TRBD1 (6 bases). Germline CDR1 and CDR2: SNHLY and FYNNEI. The germline V and J ends were trimmed by 7 bases and 1 base, with 10 bases remaining between them. The CDR3 length is 13 residues.

This rearrangement joins TRBV7-8 to TRBJ2-7; D is uncertain. This CDR3 contains 15 residues. The V gene lost 4 bases and the J gene lost 0 bases, with 13 bases spanning the gap. Germline V gene lookup returns CDR1 SGHVS and CDR2 FQNEAQ. The CDR3 nucleotides are TGTGCCAGCAGCTCCCGGGTCTGGAGCTCCTACGAGCAGTACTTC. Amino acids: CASSSRVWSSYEQYF. The whole variable domain, remainder taken from reference TRBV7-8 and TRBJ2-7, is GAGVSQSPRYKVAKRGQDVALRCDPISGHVSLFWYQQALGQGPEFLTYFQNEAQLDKSGLPSDRFFAERPEGSVSTLKIQRTQQEDSAVYLCASSSRVWSSYEQYFGPGTRLTVT.

The chain links TRBV5-1 to TRBJ2-7; TRBD1 matches at 7 bases. The length of the CDR3 is 15 residues. CDR1 is SGHRS, CDR2 YFSETQ, per germline. V was pared by 3 bases and J by 2 bases, with 8 bases of the junction left unmatched. CDR3 nucleotides: TGCGCCAGCAGCTCGGGACAGCCCATCCCCTACGAGCAGTACTTC. Protein product: CASSSGQPIPYEQYF.

V is TRBV12-3 or TRBV12-4 and J is TRBJ1-1; weak D call: TRBD1 (5 bases). V lost 6 bases and J 4 bases, leaving 9 bases between the germline ends. The CDR3 is made up of 12 amino acids. The CDR3, as DNA: TGTGCCAGCAGGTGGGGGACCACTGAAGCTTTCTTT. Translated, it gives CASRWGTTEAFF.

This clone was seen once. The rearrangement joins TRBV11-3 to TRBJ1-1, with TRBD1 as a possible D gene (5 bases). Trimming removed 5 bases from V and 3 bases from J, with 10 bases in between. The CDR3 spans 13 residues. Per germline, CDR1 SGHNT and CDR2 YENEEA. The CDR3 protein is CASSVQADTEAFF. CDR3 nucleotides: TGTGCCAGCAGCGTACAGGCGGACACTGAAGCTTTCTTT. Variable domain in full (rest from reference TRBV11-3 and TRBJ1-1): EAGVVQSPRYKIIEKKQPVAFWCNPISGHNTLYWYLQNLGQGPELLIRYENEEAVDDSQLPKDRFSAERLKGVDSTLKIQPAELGDSAVYLCASSVQADTEAFFGQGTRLTVV.

The J gene is TRBJ1-5, the V gene TRBV4-1; D may be TRBD1 (6 bases). Trimming pared 4 bases from V and 0 bases from J, leaving 13 bases between. This CDR3 has 16 amino acids. Germline V gene lookup returns CDR1 MGHRA and CDR2 YSYEKL. The CDR3 loop is CASSPTGTYSNQPQHF. In DNA, the CDR3 is TGCGCCAGCAGCCCAACTGGGACATATAGCAATCAGCCCCAGCATTTT.

The rearrangement joins TRBV5-1 to TRBJ2-6; 8 nucleotides agree with TRBD1. The CDR3 is made up of 14 amino acids. From germline, CDR1 is SGHRS and CDR2 YFSETQ. V gave up 7 bases and J gave up 2 bases; unmatched junction bases: 2. CDR3: CASRQGPGANVLTF. DNA for the CDR3: TGCGCCAGCCGACAGGGGCCTGGGGCCAACGTCCTGACTTTC.

This clone has a single count. V is TRBV7-2 and J is TRBJ1-5; a possible D gene is TRBD1 (5 bases). CDR1 is SGHTA, CDR2 FQGNSA, per germline. With 8 bases removed from V and 0 bases from J, the gap between germline ends came to 11 bases. This CDR3 contains 14 residues. As DNA, the CDR3 is TGTGCCAGCCGGGGGTTGGATAGCAATCAGCCCCAGCATTTT. It specifies CASRGLDSNQPQHF. Together with reference TRBV7-2 and TRBJ1-5, the CDR3 gives the full variable domain: GAGVSQSPSNKVTEKGKDVELRCDPISGHTALYWYRQSLGQGLEFLIYFQGNSAPDKSGLPSDRFSAERTGGSVSTLTIQRTQQEDSAVYLCASRGLDSNQPQHFGDGTRLSIL.

The rearrangement uses TRBV11-2 and TRBJ2-7, with a weak D call TRBD1 (5 bases). CDR1 and CDR2 from the germline V gene are SGHAT and FQNNGV. The CDR3 has 15 amino acids. Trimming shortened V by 5 bases and J by 2 bases, and 16 bases separated the two germline ends. CDR3 sequence (DNA): TGTGCCAGCAGCCAACTTTCGACAGCTACCTACGAGCAGTACTTC. Its protein is CASSQLSTATYEQYF.

This clone appeared once. V gene TRBV19 combines with J gene TRBJ2-1; D may be TRBD2 (6 bases). Germline V gene sequence: CDR1 LNHDA, CDR2 SQIVND (reference sequence). The V and J ends lost 1 base and 0 bases respectively, with 7 bases between them. The CDR3 contains 15 residues. In DNA form, the CDR3 reads TGTGCCAGTAGTATAGCGACTAGCTCCTACAATGAGCAGTTCTTC. This codes for CASSIATSSYNEQFF.

V and J are TRBV29-1 and TRBJ2-1; perhaps TRBD2 as D (7 bases). Trimming took 4 bases from V and 3 from J, leaving 16 bases between them. CDR3 length equals 15 residues. The germline V gene encodes CDR1 SQVTM and CDR2 ANQGSEA. The DNA of the CDR3 is TGCAGCGTTGGAAGGGGGGGGAGGGTCTACAATGAGCAGTTCTTC. Residues: CSVGRGGRVYNEQFF.